This T cell receptor beta chain was captured in a study of T cells after yellow fever vaccination. TCRdb analysed the 5' RACE reads with MiXCR anew, one entry per CDR3 protein. Among hundreds of thousands of distinct CDR3 sequences, around 6.5% were seen once, and the ten largest hold 15%. Study findings and constraints: Among primary-vaccination clones, most reappeared after the booster, at about 95% for CD4 and more than 85% for CD8. A limited proportion of clonotypes was detected within both the CD4 and CD8 compartments. Peaking on day 5 versus 15, the secondary response was faster but weaker.

For this clonotype: Its antigen is still unknown.

In germline, CDR1 is DFQATT, CDR2 SNEGSKA (reference sequence). The CDR3 is 18 residues long. Trimming removed 1 base from V and 4 bases from J; junction bases left unmatched: 14. The sequences come from PBMCs, collected 5 days after the yellow fever booster vaccination. The chain employs TRBV20-1 and TRBJ2-1; 9 bases are shared with TRBD2. The sequence came from a young man who received the YFV17D yellow fever vaccine. Written as DNA, the CDR3 is TGCAGTGCTAGAGTTCGGCTAGCGGGAAAAGGAAGGTACAATGAGCAGTTCTTC. Translating it yields CSARVRLAGKGRYNEQFF.